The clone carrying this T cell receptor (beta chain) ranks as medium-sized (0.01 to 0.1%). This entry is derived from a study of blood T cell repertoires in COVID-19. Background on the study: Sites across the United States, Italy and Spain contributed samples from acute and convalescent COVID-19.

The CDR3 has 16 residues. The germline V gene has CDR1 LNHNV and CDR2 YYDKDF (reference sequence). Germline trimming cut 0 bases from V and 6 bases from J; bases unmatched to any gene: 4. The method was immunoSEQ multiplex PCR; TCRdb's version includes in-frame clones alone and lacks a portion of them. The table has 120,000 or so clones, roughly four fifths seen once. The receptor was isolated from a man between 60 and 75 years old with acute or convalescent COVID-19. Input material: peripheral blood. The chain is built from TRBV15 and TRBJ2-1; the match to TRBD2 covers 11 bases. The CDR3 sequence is CATSRDSGRAINEQFF. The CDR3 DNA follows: TGTGCCACCAGCAGAGATAGCGGGAGGGCCATCAATGAGCAGTTCTTC.